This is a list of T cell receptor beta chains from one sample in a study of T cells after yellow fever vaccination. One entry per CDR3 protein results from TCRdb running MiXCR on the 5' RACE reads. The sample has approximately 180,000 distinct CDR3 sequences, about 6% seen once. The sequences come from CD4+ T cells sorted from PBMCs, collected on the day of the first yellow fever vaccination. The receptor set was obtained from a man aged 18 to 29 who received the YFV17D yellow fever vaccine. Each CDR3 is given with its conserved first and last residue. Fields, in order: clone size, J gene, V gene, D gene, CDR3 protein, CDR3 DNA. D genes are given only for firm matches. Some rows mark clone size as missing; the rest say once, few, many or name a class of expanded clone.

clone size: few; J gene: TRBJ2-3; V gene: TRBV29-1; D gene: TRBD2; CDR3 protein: CSVLLAGTDTQYF; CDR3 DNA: TGCAGCGTGTTACTAGCGGGGACAGATACGCAGTATTTT
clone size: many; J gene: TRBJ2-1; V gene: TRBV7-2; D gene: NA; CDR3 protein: CASSLEERFYNEQFF; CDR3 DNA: TGTGCCAGCAGCTTAGAGGAGCGGTTCTACAATGAGCAGTTCTTC
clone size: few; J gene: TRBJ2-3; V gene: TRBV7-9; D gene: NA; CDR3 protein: CASSLEGKF; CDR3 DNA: TGTGCCAGCAGCTTAGAAGGGAAGTTT
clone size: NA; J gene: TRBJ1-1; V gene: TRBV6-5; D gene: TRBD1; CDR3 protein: CASSDHRGRAFF; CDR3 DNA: TGTGCCAGCAGTGACCACAGGGGGCGAGCTTTCTTT
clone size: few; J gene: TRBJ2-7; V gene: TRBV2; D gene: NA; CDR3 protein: CASRERSNSYEQYF; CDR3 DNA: TGTGCCAGCAGGGAGAGAAGTAACTCCTACGAGCAGTACTTC
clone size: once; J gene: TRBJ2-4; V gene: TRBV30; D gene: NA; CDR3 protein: CACSLGVRLRQGSKNIQYF; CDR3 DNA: TGTGCCTGCAGTTTAGGGGTGCGGCTTCGTCAGGGGTCCAAAAACATTCAGTACTTC
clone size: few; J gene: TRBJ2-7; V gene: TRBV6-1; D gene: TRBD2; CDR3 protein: CASSATSGSYEQYF; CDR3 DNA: TGTGCCAGCAGTGCAACTAGCGGCTCCTACGAGCAGTACTTC
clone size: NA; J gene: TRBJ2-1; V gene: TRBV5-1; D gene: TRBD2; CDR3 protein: CASSFLAGAGNEQFF; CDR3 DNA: TGCGCCAGCAGCTTTCTAGCGGGGGCTGGGAATGAGCAGTTCTTC
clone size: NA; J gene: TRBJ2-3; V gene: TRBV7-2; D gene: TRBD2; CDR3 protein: CASSFQSGTSVAAQYF; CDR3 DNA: TGTGCCAGCAGCTTCCAATCGGGGACTAGCGTAGCGGCGCAGTATTTT
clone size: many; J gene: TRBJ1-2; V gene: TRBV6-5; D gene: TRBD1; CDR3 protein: CASRDRGLHDTF; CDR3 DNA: TGTGCCAGCAGAGACAGGGGGCTTCACGACACCTTC
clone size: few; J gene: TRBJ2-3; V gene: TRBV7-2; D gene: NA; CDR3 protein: CASSFSPETNTQYF; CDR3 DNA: TGTGCCAGCAGCTTTAGTCCGGAAACTAATACGCAGTATTTT
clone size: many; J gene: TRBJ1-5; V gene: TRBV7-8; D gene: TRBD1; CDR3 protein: CASSPSGTGGPQHF; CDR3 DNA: TGTGCCAGCAGCCCCTCCGGGACAGGGGGGCCCCAGCATTTT
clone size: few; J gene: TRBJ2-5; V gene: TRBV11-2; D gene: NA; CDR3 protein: CASSLDLGLETQYF; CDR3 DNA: TGTGCCAGCAGCTTAGATCTGGGGCTGGAGACCCAGTACTTC
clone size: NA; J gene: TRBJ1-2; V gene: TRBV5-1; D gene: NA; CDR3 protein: CASSLSADRNYGYTF; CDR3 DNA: TGCGCCAGCAGCTTGTCGGCGGACAGAAACTATGGCTACACCTTC
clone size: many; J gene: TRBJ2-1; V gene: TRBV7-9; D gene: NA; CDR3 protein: CASSPGGGQFF; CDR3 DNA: TGTGCCAGCAGCCCCGGAGGGGGACAGTTCTTC
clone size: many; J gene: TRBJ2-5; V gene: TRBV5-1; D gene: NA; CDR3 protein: CASSLVRGADETQYF; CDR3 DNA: TGCGCCAGCAGCTTGGTACGGGGGGCCGATGAGACCCAGTACTTC
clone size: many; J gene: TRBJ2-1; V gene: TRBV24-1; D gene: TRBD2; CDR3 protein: CATSERPGLAGGSSYNEQFF; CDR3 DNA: TGTGCCACCAGTGAGAGGCCGGGACTAGCGGGGGGAAGCTCCTACAATGAGCAGTTCTTC
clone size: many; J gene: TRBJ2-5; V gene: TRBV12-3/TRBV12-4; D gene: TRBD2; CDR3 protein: CASTPRGVETQYF; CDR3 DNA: TGTGCCAGCACCCCGCGGGGGGTCGAGACCCAGTACTTC
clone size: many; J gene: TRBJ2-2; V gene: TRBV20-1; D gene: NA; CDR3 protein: CSARDRRQGSTGELFF; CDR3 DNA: TGCAGTGCTAGAGATCGAAGGCAGGGATCAACCGGGGAGCTGTTTTTT
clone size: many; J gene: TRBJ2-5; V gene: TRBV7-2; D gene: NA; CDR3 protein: CASSPQGSRETQYF; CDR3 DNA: TGTGCCAGCAGCCCCCAGGGTTCGAGGGAGACCCAGTACTTC
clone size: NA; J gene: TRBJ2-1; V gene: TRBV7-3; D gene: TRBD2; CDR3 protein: CASSFGTSGTTEQFF; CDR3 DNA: TGTGCCAGCAGCTTCGGGACTAGCGGAACTACCGAGCAGTTCTTC
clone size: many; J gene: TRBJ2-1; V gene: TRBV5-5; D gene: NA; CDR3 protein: CASSWVGKDNEQFF; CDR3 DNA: TGTGCCAGCAGCTGGGTCGGGAAAGACAATGAGCAGTTCTTC
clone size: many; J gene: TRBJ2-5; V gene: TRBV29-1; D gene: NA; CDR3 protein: CSVVGQSYETQYF; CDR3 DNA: TGCAGCGTTGTCGGTCAATCTTACGAGACCCAGTACTTC
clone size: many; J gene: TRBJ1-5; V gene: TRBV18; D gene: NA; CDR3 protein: CASSQGADYQPQHF; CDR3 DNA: TGTGCCAGCTCCCAAGGGGCAGACTATCAGCCCCAGCATTTT
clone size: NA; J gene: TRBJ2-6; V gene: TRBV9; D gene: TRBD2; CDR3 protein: CASSGRRGEITGANVLTF; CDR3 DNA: TGTGCCAGCAGCGGACGCCGGGGGGAAATAACTGGGGCCAACGTCCTGACTTTC
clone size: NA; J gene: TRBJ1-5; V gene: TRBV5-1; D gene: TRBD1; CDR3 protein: CASRPGTAVNQPQHF; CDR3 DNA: TGCGCCAGCAGGCCCGGGACAGCTGTCAATCAGCCCCAGCATTTT
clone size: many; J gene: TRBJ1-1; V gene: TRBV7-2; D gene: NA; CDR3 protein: CASSLPGLNTEAFF; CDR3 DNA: TGTGCCAGCAGCCTACCGGGTTTGAACACTGAAGCTTTCTTT
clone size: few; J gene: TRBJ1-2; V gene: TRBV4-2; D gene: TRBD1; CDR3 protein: CASSPSPGQEGWLSYGYTF; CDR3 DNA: TGTGCCAGCAGCCCTAGTCCGGGACAGGAAGGTTGGCTTTCCTATGGCTACACCTTC
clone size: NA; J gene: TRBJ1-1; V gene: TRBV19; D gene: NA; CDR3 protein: CASSGVMNTEAFF; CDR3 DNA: TGTGCCAGTTCAGGAGTTATGAACACTGAAGCTTTCTTT
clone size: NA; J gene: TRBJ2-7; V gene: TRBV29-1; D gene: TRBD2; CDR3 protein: CSAGGASYEQYF; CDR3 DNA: TGCAGCGCGGGGGGGGCATCCTACGAGCAGTACTTC
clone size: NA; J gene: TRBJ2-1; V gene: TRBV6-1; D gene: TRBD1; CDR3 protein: CASSTHRGLNEQFF; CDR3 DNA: TGTGCCAGCAGTACCCACAGGGGGCTTAATGAGCAGTTCTTC
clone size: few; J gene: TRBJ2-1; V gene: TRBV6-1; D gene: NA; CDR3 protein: CASSEPGNWNEQFF; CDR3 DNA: TGTGCCAGCAGTGAGCCTGGGAATTGGAATGAGCAGTTCTTC
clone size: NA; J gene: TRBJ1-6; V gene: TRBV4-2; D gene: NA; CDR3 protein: CASSQGGGVNSPLHF; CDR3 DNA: TGTGCCAGCAGCCAAGGGGGGGGGGTCAACTCACCCCTCCACTTT
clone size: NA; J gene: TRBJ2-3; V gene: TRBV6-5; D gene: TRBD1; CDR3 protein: CASTLQGKSTDTQYF; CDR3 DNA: TGTGCCAGCACCTTACAGGGGAAATCGACAGATACGCAGTATTTT
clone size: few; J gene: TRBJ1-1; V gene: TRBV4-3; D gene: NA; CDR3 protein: CASSQEWGGNGEAFF; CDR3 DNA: TGCGCCAGCAGCCAAGAATGGGGGGGAAATGGTGAAGCTTTCTTT
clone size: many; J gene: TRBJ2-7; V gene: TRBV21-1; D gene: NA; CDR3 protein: CASSKWRYRDRGIYEQYF; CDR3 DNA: TGTGCCAGCAGCAAATGGCGGTACCGGGACAGGGGTATCTACGAGCAGTACTTC
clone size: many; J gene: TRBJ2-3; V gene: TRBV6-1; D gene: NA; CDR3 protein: CASSDLRNRADTQYF; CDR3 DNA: TGTGCCAGCAGCGACCTAAGGAACAGGGCCGATACGCAGTATTTT
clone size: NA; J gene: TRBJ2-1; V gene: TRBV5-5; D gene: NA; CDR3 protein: CASGGGPLSYNEQFF; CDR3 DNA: TGTGCCAGCGGCGGCGGGCCTCTCTCCTACAATGAGCAGTTCTTC
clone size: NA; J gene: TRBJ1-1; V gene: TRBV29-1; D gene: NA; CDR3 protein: CSAARQENTEAFF; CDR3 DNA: TGCAGCGCCGCACGACAGGAGAACACTGAAGCTTTCTTT
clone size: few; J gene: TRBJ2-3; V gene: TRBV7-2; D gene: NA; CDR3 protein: CASSFPLGVSGSTDTQYF; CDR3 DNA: TGTGCCAGCAGCTTTCCCCTAGGGGTTAGCGGTAGCACAGATACGCAGTATTTT
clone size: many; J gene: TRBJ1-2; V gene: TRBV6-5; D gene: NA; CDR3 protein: CASSYGTNYGYTF; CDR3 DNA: TGTGCCAGCAGTTACGGAACCAACTATGGCTACACCTTC
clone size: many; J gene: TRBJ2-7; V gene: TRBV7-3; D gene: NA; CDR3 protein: CASSSADGYEQYF; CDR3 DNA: TGTGCCAGCAGCTCCGCAGACGGTTACGAGCAGTACTTC
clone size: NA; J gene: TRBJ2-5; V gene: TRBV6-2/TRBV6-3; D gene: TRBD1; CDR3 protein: CASRPGGRGETQYF; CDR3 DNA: TGTGCCAGCAGACCAGGGGGCAGGGGGGAGACCCAGTACTTC
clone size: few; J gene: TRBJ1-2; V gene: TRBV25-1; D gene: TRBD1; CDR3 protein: CASSESTGTGNGYTF; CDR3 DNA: TGTGCCAGCAGTGAATCTACCGGGACAGGGAATGGCTACACCTTC
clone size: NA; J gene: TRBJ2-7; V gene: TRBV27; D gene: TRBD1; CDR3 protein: CASSFTGQGLFYEQYF; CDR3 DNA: TGTGCCAGCAGTTTCACCGGACAGGGACTTTTCTACGAGCAGTACTTC
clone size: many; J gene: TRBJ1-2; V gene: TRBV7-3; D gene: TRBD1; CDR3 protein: CASSSGQGAQGYGYTF; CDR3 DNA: TGTGCCAGCAGCTCAGGACAGGGGGCGCAGGGTTATGGCTACACCTTC
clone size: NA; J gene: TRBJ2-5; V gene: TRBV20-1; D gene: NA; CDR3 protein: CSARSAGQETQYF; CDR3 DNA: TGCAGTGCTAGAAGCGCGGGGCAAGAGACCCAGTACTTC
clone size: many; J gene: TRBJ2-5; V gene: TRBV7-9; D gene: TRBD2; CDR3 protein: CASSQLAGGGETQYF; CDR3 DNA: TGTGCCAGCAGCCAACTAGCGGGGGGAGGTGAGACCCAGTACTTC
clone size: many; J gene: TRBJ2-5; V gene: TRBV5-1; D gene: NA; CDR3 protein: CASSLAVGQETQYF; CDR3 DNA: TGCGCCAGCAGCTTGGCCGTCGGACAAGAGACCCAGTACTTC
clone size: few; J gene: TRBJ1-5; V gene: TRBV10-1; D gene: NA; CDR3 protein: CASIGGEVSNQPQHF; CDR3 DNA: TGCGCCAGCATCGGGGGGGAGGTGAGCAATCAGCCCCAGCATTTT
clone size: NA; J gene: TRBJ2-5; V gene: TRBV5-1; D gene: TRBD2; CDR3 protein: CASSLSGLEQETQYF; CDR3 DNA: TGCGCCAGCAGCTTATCGGGACTAGAACAAGAGACCCAGTACTTC
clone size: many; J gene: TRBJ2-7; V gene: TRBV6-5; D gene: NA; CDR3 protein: CASSSGDTYYEQYF; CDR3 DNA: TGTGCCAGCAGCTCGGGGGACACCTACTACGAGCAGTACTTC
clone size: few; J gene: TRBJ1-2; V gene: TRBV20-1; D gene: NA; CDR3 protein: CSARDGNYGYTF; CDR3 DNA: TGCAGTGCTAGAGACGGGAACTATGGCTACACCTTC
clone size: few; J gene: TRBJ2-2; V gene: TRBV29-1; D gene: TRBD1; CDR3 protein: CSGTGFDGELFF; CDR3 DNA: TGCAGCGGGACAGGGTTTGACGGGGAGCTGTTTTTT
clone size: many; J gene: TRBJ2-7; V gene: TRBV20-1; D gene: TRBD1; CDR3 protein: CSALQPGQGGHEQYF; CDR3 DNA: TGCAGTGCTTTGCAGCCGGGACAGGGGGGGCACGAGCAGTACTTC